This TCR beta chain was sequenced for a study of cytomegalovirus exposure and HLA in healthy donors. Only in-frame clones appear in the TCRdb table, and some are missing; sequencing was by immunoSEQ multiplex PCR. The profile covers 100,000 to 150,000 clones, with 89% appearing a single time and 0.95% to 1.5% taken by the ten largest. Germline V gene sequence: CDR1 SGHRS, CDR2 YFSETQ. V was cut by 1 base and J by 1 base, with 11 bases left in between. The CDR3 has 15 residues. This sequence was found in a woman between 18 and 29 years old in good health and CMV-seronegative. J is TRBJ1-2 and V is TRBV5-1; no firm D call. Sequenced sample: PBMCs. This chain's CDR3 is CASSLIAGHNYGYTF. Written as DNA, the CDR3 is TGCGCCAGCAGCTTGATCGCAGGTCATAACTATGGCTACACCTTC. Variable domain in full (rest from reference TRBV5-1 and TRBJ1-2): KAGVTQTPRYLIKTRGQQVTLSCSPISGHRSVSWYQQTPGQGLQFLFEYFSETQRNKGNFPGRFSGRQFSNSRSEMNVSTLELGDSALYLCASSLIAGHNYGYTFGSGTRLTVV.